This TCR beta chain originates from a study of OX40 agonist ivuxolimab in advanced cancers. Study background: The mean age was roughly 60 years, ranging from 23 to 79, with 80% to 85% of participants male. Study-wide points: Also present in some nonresponders was a low level of normalized T-cell clonal expansion.

Method: immunoSEQ multiplex PCR; TCRdb's copy keeps in-frame clones and lacks some. The sample holds tens of thousands of clones; roughly nine tenths are singletons and the top ten take around 43%. In the case of this clone: What it binds is not known.

Germline CDR1 reads MGHRA; CDR2 reads YSYEKL. Trimming removed 1 base from V and 4 bases from J, with 8 bases in between. The CDR3 consists of 13 residues. The receptor was isolated from an adult with an advanced solid tumor such as melanoma, head and neck, liver or kidney cancer. The rearrangement uses TRBV4-1 and TRBJ2-7; D remains unclear. The specimen comprised CD4+ or CD8+ T cells sorted from blood, sampled in a trial of the OX40 agonist ivuxolimab. The CDR3 DNA follows: TGCGCCAGCAGCCAAGGACCGGCATACGAGCAGTACTTC. As protein: CASSQGPAYEQYF.